The T cell receptor beta chain described here comes from a study of blood T cell repertoires in COVID-19. Whole-study context: The United States, Italy and Spain were the sources of the acute and convalescent COVID-19 samples.

In the original workflow: The authors estimated nucleated cell counts from reference gene primer amplification. TCRdb keeps only in-frame clones here, not all; method: immunoSEQ multiplex PCR. V and J calls and clone size are as listed in that table; D and trimming were resolved from the DNA. The sample consists of around 400,000 clones, around 83% of them appearing once. In regard to this clone: This same CDR3 is encoded by further DNA sequences in the sample.

V dropped 6 bases and J dropped 1; count of bases not matched to a gene: 4. The CDR3 is 14 residues long. Germline CDR1 and CDR2: SGHVS and FQNEAQ. The origin of this receptor is a woman aged 45-65 years who had recovered from COVID-19. The sequenced sample was PBMCs or T cells enriched from blood (not recorded which). The gene calls are TRBV7-8 and TRBJ1-2, with TRBD1 matching over 8 bases. The CDR3 loop is CASSSTGGNYGYTF. In DNA, the CDR3 is TGTGCCAGCAGTTCAACAGGGGGTAACTATGGCTACACCTTC.